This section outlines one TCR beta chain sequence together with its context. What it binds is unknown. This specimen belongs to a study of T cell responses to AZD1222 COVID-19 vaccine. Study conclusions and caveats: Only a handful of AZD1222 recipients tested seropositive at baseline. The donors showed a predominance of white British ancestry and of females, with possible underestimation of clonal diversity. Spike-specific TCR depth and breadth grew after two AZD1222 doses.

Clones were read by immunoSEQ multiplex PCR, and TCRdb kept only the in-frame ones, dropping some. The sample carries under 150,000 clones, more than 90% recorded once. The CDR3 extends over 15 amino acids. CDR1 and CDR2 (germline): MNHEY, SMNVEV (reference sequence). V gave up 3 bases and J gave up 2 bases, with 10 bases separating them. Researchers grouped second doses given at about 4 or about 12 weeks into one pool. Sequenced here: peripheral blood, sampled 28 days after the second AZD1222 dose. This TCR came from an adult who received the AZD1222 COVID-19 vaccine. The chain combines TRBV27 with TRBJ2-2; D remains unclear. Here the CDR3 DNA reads TGTGCCAGCAGTTTTTGGCAGGAAAACACCGGGGAGCTGTTTTTT. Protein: CASSFWQENTGELFF.